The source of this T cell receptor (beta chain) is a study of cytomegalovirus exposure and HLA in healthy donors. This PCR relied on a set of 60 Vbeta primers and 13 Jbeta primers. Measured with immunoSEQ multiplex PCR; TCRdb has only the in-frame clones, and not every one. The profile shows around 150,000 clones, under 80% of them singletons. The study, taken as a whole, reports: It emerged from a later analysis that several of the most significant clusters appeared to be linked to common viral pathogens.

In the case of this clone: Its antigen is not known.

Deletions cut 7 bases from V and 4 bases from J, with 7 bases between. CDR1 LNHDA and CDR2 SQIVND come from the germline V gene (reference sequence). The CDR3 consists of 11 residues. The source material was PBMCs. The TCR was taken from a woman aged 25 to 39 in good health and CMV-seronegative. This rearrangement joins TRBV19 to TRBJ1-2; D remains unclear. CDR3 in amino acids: CASMSGYGYTF. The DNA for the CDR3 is TGTGCCAGTATGTCGGGCTATGGCTACACCTTC.